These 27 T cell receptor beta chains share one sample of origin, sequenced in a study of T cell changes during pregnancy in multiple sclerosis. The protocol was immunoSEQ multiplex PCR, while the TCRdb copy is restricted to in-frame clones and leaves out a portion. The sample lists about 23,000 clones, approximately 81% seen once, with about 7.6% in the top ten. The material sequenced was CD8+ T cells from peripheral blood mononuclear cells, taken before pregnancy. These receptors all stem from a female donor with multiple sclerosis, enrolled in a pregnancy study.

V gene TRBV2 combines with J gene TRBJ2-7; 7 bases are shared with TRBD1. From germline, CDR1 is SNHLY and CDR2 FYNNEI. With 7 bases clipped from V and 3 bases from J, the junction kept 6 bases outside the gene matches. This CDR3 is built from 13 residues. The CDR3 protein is CASNRQGVYEQYF. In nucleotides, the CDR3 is TGTGCCAGCAATAGACAGGGAGTCTACGAGCAGTACTTC. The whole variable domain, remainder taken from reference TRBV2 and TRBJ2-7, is EPEVTQTPSHQVTQMGQEVILRCVPISNHLYFYWYRQILGQKVEFLVSFYNNEISEKSEIFDDQFSVERPDGSNFTLKIRSTKLEDSAMYFCASNRQGVYEQYFGPGTRLTVT.

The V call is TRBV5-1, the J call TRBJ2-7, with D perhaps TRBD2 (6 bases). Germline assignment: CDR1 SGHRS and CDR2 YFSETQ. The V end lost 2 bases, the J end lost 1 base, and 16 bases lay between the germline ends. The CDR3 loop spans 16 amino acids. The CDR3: CASSFLSGPRSYEQYF. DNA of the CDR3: TGCGCCAGCAGCTTCTTGAGCGGGCCTCGGTCCTACGAGCAGTACTTC. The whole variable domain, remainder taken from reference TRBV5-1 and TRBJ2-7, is KAGVTQTPRYLIKTRGQQVTLSCSPISGHRSVSWYQQTPGQGLQFLFEYFSETQRNKGNFPGRFSGRQFSNSRSEMNVSTLELGDSALYLCASSFLSGPRSYEQYFGPGTRLTVT.

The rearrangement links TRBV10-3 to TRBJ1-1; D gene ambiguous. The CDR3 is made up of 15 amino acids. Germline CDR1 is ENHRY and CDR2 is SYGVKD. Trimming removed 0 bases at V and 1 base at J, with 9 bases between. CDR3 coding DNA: TGTGCCATCAGTGAGTCGAGGGCGAGGAACACTGAAGCTTTCTTT. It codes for CAISESRARNTEAFF.

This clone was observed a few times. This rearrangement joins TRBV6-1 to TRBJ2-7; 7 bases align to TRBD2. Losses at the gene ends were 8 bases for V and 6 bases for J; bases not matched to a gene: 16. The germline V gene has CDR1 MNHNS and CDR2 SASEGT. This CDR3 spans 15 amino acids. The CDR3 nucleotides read TGTGCCAGCGGGAGGGAGCAAGGGACCTCTAGCGAGCAGTACTTC. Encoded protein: CASGREQGTSSEQYF.

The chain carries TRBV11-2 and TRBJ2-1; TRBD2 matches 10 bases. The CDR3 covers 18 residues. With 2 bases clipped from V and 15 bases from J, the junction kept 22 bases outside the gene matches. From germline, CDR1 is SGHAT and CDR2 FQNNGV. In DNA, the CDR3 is TGTGCCAGCAGCTTACCCCAGCGGGAGGGCCTTCTAACAAGGATCCTGTTCTTC. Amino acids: CASSLPQREGLLTRILFF.

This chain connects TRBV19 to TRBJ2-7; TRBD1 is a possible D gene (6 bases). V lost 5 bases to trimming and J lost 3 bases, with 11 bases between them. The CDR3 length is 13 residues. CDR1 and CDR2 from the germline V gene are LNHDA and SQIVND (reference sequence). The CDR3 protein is CASSPDRFYEQYF. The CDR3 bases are TGTGCCAGTAGTCCGGACAGATTCTACGAGCAGTACTTC.

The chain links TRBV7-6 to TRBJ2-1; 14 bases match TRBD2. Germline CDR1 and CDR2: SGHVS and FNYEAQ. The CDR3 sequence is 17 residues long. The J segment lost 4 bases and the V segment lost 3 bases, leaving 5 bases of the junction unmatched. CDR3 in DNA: TGTGCCAGCAGCTTGACGACTAGCGGGAGGGGTTACAATGAGCAGTTCTTC. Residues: CASSLTTSGRGYNEQFF.

The CDR3 loop is CASSTDTLTGLKTQYF. The CDR3 DNA reads TGTGCCAGCAGTACCGACACCTTGACAGGGCTGAAGACCCAGTACTTC. J is TRBJ2-5 and V is TRBV27; 7 bases fit TRBD1. Germline CDR1 is MNHEY and CDR2 is SMNVEV (reference sequence). With V trimmed by 5 bases and J by 6 bases, 15 bases remained unmatched. The CDR3 has 16 amino acids.

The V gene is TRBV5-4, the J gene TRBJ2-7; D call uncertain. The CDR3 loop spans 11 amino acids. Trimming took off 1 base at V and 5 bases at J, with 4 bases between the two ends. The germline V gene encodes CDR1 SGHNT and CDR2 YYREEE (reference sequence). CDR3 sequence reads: CASSLYDEQYF. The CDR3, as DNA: TGTGCCAGCAGCTTGTATGACGAGCAGTACTTC. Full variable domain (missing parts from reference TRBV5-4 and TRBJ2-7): ETGVTQSPTHLIKTRGQQVTLRCSSQSGHNTVSWYQQALGQGPQFIFQYYREEENGRGNFPPRFSGLQFPNYSSELNVNALELDDSALYLCASSLYDEQYFGPGTRLTVT.

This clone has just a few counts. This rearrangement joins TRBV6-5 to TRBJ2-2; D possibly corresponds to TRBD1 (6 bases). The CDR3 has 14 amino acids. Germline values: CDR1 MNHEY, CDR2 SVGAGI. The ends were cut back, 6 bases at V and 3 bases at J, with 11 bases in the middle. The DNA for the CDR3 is TGTGCCAGCAGGCGACACAGGGACACCGGGGAGCTGTTTTTT. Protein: CASRRHRDTGELFF.

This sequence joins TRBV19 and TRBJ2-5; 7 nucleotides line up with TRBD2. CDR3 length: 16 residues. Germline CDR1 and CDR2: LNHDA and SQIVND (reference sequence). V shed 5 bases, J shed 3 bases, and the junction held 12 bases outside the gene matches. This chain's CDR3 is CASSLGEGRMEETQYF. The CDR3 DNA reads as TGTGCCAGTAGTCTCGGGGAGGGGCGCATGGAAGAGACCCAGTACTTC.

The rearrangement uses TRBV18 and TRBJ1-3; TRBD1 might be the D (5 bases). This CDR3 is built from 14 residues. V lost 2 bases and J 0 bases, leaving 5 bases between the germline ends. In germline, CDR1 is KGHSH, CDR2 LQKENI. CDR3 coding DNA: TGTGCCAGCTCACCAACAGGCTCTGGAAACACCATATATTTT. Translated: CASSPTGSGNTIYF.

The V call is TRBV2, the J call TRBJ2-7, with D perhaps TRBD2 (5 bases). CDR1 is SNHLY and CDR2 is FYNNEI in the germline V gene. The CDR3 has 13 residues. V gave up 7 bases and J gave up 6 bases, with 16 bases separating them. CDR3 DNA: TGTGCCAGCACCCTTCGGGAAACAGCCGAGCAGTACTTC. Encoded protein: CASTLRETAEQYF.

CDR3 sequence reads: CASSLEGHWYEQYF. The CDR3 DNA reads TGTGCCAGCAGCTTAGAAGGACATTGGTACGAGCAGTACTTC. The chain carries TRBV11-2 and TRBJ2-7; D is perhaps TRBD1 (5 bases). This CDR3 is built from 14 residues. Germline CDR1 reads SGHAT; CDR2 reads FQNNGV. V was clipped by 0 bases and J by 4 bases, with 10 bases between them. Based on the CDR3 plus reference TRBV11-2 and TRBJ2-7, the full variable domain is EAGVAQSPRYKIIEKRQSVAFWCNPISGHATLYWYQQILGQGPKLLIQFQNNGVVDDSQLPKDRFSAERLKGVDSTLKIQPAKLEDSAVYLCASSLEGHWYEQYFGPGTRLTVT.

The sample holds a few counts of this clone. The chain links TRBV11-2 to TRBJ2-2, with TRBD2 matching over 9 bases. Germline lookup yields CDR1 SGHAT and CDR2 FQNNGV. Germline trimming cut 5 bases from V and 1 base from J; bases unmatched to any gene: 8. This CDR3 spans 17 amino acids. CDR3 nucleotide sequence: TGTGCCAGCAGCCCCGGCCCTAGCGGGATGAACACCGGGGAGCTGTTTTTT. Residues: CASSPGPSGMNTGELFF.

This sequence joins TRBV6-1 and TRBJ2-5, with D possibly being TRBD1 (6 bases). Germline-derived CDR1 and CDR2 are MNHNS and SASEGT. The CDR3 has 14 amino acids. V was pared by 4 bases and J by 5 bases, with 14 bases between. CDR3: CASSGGQGMETQYF. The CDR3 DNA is TGTGCCAGCAGTGGGGGTCAGGGGATGGAGACCCAGTACTTC.

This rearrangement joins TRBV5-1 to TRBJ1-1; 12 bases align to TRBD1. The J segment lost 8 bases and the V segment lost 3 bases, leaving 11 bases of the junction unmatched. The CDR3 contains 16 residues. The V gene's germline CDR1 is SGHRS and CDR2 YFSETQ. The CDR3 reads CASSSHRDRGHVEAFF. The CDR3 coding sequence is TGCGCCAGCAGCTCCCACCGGGACAGGGGGCATGTAGAAGCTTTCTTT.

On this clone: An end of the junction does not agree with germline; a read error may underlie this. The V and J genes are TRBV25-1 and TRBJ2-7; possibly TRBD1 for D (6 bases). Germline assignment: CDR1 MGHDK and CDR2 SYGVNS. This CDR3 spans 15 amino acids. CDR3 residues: CASSDPSGESSEQYF. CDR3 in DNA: TGTGCCAGCAGTGATCCATCAGGGGAGTCCTCCGAGCAGTACTTC.

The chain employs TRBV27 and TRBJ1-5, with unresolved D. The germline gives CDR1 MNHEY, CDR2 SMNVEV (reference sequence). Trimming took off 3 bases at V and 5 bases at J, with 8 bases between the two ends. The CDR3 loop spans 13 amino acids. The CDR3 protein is CASSFSSDQPQHF. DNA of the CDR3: TGTGCCAGCAGTTTTAGTTCGGATCAGCCCCAGCATTTT.

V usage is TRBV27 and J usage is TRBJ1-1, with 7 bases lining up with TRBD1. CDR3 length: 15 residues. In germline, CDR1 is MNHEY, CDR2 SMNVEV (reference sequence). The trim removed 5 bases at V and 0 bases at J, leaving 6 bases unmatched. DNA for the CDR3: TGTGCCAGCAGTCCCAGGGACAGAATGAACACTGAAGCTTTCTTT. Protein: CASSPRDRMNTEAFF.

CDR3 bases: TGTGCCAGCAGCTTGGAGTCCTACGAGCAGTACTTC. It codes for CASSLESYEQYF. This sequence joins TRBV7-9 and TRBJ2-7; D gene uncertain. The CDR3 totals 12 residues. Germline lookup yields CDR1 SEHNR and CDR2 FQNEAQ (reference sequence). Trimming removed 3 bases from V and 1 base from J, with 4 bases in between.

The CDR3 is CASSYSGGRNTEAFF. DNA of the CDR3: TGTGCCAGCAGTTACTCAGGCGGGCGGAACACTGAAGCTTTCTTT. The chain couples TRBV6-5 to TRBJ1-1; no clear D gene. Trimming left V 0 bases short and J 1 base short, with 9 bases between. Per the germline V gene, CDR1 is MNHEY and CDR2 is SVGAGI. The CDR3 extends over 15 amino acids.

The CDR3 here is CASSPLQQGGYEQYF. DNA of the CDR3: TGCGCCAGCAGCCCCTTACAACAGGGCGGGTACGAGCAGTACTTC. V is TRBV5-1 and J is TRBJ2-7; D may be TRBD1 (6 bases). There are 15 residues in the CDR3. Germline V gene sequence: CDR1 SGHRS, CDR2 YFSETQ. V was cut by 4 bases and J by 4 bases, with 18 bases left in between.

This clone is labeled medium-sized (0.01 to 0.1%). The CDR3 DNA is TGTGCCAGCAGTTACAATTACCGGGGCTACGAGCAGTACTTC. It yields the protein CASSYNYRGYEQYF. V and J are TRBV6-6 and TRBJ2-7; D perhaps matches TRBD2 (5 bases). Germline V CDR1 and CDR2: MNHNY, SVGAGI (reference sequence). The CDR3 totals 14 residues. Trimming took off 2 bases at V and 3 bases at J, with 11 bases between the two ends.

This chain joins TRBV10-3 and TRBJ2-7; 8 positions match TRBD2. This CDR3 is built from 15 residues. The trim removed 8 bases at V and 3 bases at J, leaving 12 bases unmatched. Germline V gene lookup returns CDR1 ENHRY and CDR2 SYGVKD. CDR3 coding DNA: TGTGCCATCTCCCACTTTAGCGGGGAAGACTACGAGCAGTACTTC. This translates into CAISHFSGEDYEQYF.

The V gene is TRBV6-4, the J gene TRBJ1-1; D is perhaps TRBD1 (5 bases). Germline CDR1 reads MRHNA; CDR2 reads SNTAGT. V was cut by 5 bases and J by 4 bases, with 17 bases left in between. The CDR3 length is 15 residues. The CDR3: CASSYRGRVGTEAFF. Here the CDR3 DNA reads TGTGCCAGCAGTTACCGGGGGAGGGTTGGCACTGAAGCTTTCTTT.

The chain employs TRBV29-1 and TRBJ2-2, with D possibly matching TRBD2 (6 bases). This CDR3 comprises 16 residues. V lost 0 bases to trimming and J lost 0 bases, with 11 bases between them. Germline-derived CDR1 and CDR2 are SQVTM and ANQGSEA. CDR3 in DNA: TGCAGCGTTGAAGATCGGGGGACCGCGAACACCGGGGAGCTGTTTTTT. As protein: CSVEDRGTANTGELFF.